What follows are 21 T cell receptor beta chains derived from one specimen sequenced in a study of persistence of HIV-infected CD4 T cells. Anti-CD3/anti-CD28 beads served as a nonspecific positive control stimulus. Sorting of responding CD4+ T cells relied on upregulated CD40 ligand together with CD69. Their antigen targets remain unknown. The immunoSEQ assay was version 4, run in survey mode. The assay was immunoSEQ multiplex PCR, and TCRdb's table has in-frame clones only and misses some. The sample lists tens of thousands of clones, 88% occurring once. Sequenced here: CD4+ T cells sorted from PBMCs after roughly 18-hour stimulation, sampled from a patient who received antiretroviral therapy. These receptors were obtained from an adult woman with HIV who was CMV-seropositive.

The chain links TRBV7-2 to TRBJ2-3; D might be TRBD1 (6 bases). V was clipped by 3 bases and J by 3 bases, with 16 bases between them. The CDR3 extends over 16 amino acids. Germline V gene lookup returns CDR1 SGHTA and CDR2 FQGNSA. The chain's CDR3 is CASSLGTRDRTDTQYF. The CDR3 DNA reads as TGTGCCAGCAGCTTGGGGACACGGGATAGGACAGATACGCAGTATTTT.

The chain combines TRBV18 with TRBJ2-4; unclear D gene. Germline CDR1 reads KGHSH; CDR2 reads LQKENI. The CDR3 length is 14 residues. V was shortened by 4 bases and J by 7 bases, with 14 bases between the two germline ends. The CDR3 DNA sequence: TGTGCCAGCTCACGATTCGCAGGCGAGAACATTCAGTACTTC. Protein product: CASSRFAGENIQYF.

This clone was seen more than once but under ten times. This chain joins TRBV6-4 and TRBJ2-1; D may correspond to TRBD1 or TRBD2 (6 bases each). The CDR3 runs to 14 residues. The V gene lost 4 bases and the J gene lost 5 bases, with 12 bases spanning the gap. CDR1 and CDR2 (germline): MRHNA, SNTAGT. The CDR3 coding sequence is TGTGCCAGCAGTGGGTACGGGGGCAACAATGAGCAGTTCTTC. Translation gives CASSGYGGNNEQFF.

This chain links TRBV7-3 with TRBJ2-4; 8 nucleotides line up with TRBD2. The length of the CDR3 is 14 residues. Germline V CDR1 and CDR2: SGHTA, FQGTGA. Unmatched junction bases numbered 10, after V lost 8 bases and J lost 7 bases. CDR3 bases: TGTGCCAGCTCTCGAGCGGGGGCGGGGAACATTCAGTACTTC. Translation: CASSRAGAGNIQYF.

This clone was found once. CDR3 in amino acids: CASSARQGAANEKLFF. CDR3 nucleotides: TGTGCCAGCAGTGCTCGACAGGGGGCAGCTAATGAAAAACTGTTTTTT. This chain joins TRBV6-1 and TRBJ1-4, with 10 bases aligning to TRBD1. J lost 3 bases, V lost 4 bases, and 5 bases had no gene match. The CDR3 has 16 amino acids. Germline V gene data show CDR1 as MNHNS and CDR2 as SASEGT.

V is TRBV19 and J is TRBJ1-1; D ambiguous. Trimming removed 6 bases from V and 3 bases from J, with 11 bases in between. The CDR3 spans 13 residues. Germline CDR1 LNHDA, CDR2 SQIVND (reference sequence). DNA for the CDR3: TGTGCCAGTAGAATTACCGGGGACACTGAAGCTTTCTTT. Protein product: CASRITGDTEAFF.

This clone was picked up one time. The chain uses TRBV5-1 and TRBJ2-1; D might be TRBD1 (6 bases). Trimming pared 5 bases from V and 8 bases from J, leaving 20 bases between. The CDR3 contains 15 residues. Germline V lookup: CDR1 SGHRS, CDR2 YFSETQ. This CDR3 reads CASSFDRTPPDEQFF. The CDR3 DNA follows: TGCGCCAGCAGTTTCGACAGGACTCCACCCGATGAGCAGTTCTTC. Complete variable domain (other parts from reference TRBV5-1 and TRBJ2-1): KAGVTQTPRYLIKTRGQQVTLSCSPISGHRSVSWYQQTPGQGLQFLFEYFSETQRNKGNFPGRFSGRQFSNSRSEMNVSTLELGDSALYLCASSFDRTPPDEQFFGPGTRLTVL.

This chain links TRBV5-1 with TRBJ1-1; 8 bases align to TRBD1. From germline, CDR1 is SGHRS and CDR2 YFSETQ. J lost 1 base, V lost 3 bases, and 5 bases had no gene match. The length of the CDR3 is 15 residues. CDR3 nucleotides: TGCGCCAGCAGCTCGGGACAGGTGCAGAACACTGAAGCTTTCTTT. Residues: CASSSGQVQNTEAFF.

The J gene is TRBJ1-1, the V gene TRBV30, with 8 positions matching TRBD1. Losses at the gene ends were 2 bases for V and 4 bases for J; bases not matched to a gene: 9. Germline assignment: CDR1 GTSNPN and CDR2 SVGIG (reference sequence). This CDR3 has 15 residues. The CDR3 DNA is TGTGCCTGGAGTAGAATGGACAGGGCGGGCACTGAAGCTTTCTTT. It encodes CAWSRMDRAGTEAFF.

The genes are TRBV7-8 and TRBJ1-3; D not resolved. This CDR3 spans 13 amino acids. CDR1 and CDR2 (germline): SGHVS, FQNEAQ. V dropped 3 bases and J dropped 4 bases, with 7 bases sitting between them. CDR3 sequence (DNA): TGTGCCAGCAGCTTTGTAGGGGGAAACACCATATATTTT. This sequence encodes CASSFVGGNTIYF.

The rearrangement links TRBV5-1 to TRBJ2-5, with TRBD1 identical over 8 bases. Germline V CDR1 and CDR2: SGHRS, YFSETQ. Losses at the gene ends were 4 bases for V and 6 bases for J; bases not matched to a gene: 8. This CDR3 contains 14 residues. The CDR3 spells CASSQTGQGQTQYF. The CDR3 DNA sequence: TGCGCCAGCAGCCAAACCGGACAGGGACAGACCCAGTACTTC.

The chain uses TRBV5-1 and TRBJ1-2; D ambiguous. Per germline, CDR1 SGHRS and CDR2 YFSETQ. The CDR3 has 13 residues. V was shortened by 5 bases and J by 2 bases, with 10 bases between the two germline ends. The CDR3 nucleotides read TGCGCCAGCAGTGAATCGGGAAACTATGGCTACACCTTC. Its protein product is CASSESGNYGYTF.

The chain links TRBV27 to TRBJ2-2, with D unclear. This CDR3 has 14 amino acids. Trimming took off 0 bases at V and 6 bases at J, with 8 bases between the two ends. Germline loops: CDR1 MNHEY, CDR2 SMNVEV (reference sequence). The DNA of the CDR3 is TGTGCCAGCAGTTTATCTGTCGCCTCCGGGGAGCTGTTTTTT. Its translation: CASSLSVASGELFF.

The V and J genes are TRBV27 and TRBJ1-4; D uncertain. Germline V gives CDR1 MNHEY, CDR2 SMNVEV (reference sequence). The CDR3 runs 14 residues. Trimming stripped 6 bases from V and 7 bases from J, with 15 bases between. The CDR3 spells CASSDRRGSEKLFF. In nucleotides, the CDR3 is TGTGCCAGCAGCGACCGACGAGGTAGTGAAAAACTGTTTTTT.

This chain links TRBV7-9 with TRBJ2-1; no reliable D call. The CDR3 runs to 14 residues. V was clipped by 1 base and J by 8 bases, with 12 bases between them. CDR1 and CDR2 from the germline V gene are SEHNR and FQNEAQ (reference sequence). The CDR3 coding sequence is TGTGCCAGCAGCTTAGTCGGAATTGAGGATGAGCAGTTCTTC. It translates to CASSLVGIEDEQFF.

The chain links TRBV11-2 to TRBJ2-3, with a tentative D call TRBD2 (7 bases). The V gene lost 1 base and the J gene lost 1 base, with 9 bases spanning the gap. CDR1 SGHAT and CDR2 FQNNGV come from the germline V gene. The CDR3 length is 15 residues. The CDR3 nucleotides read TGTGCCAGCAGCTTAGGAGGGGGGGGCACAGATACGCAGTATTTT. It specifies CASSLGGGGTDTQYF.

On this clone itself: At the DNA level, this CDR3 is encoded by other sequences in the same sample as well. J is TRBJ1-1 and V is TRBV7-2; D gene unclear. The length of the CDR3 is 15 residues. Germline CDR1 is SGHTA and CDR2 is FQGNSA. V lost 5 bases to trimming and J lost 5 bases, with 18 bases between them. CDR3 bases: TGTGCCAGCAGCATCCAACCGGCCGGAAATACTGAAGCTTTCTTT. It encodes CASSIQPAGNTEAFF.

The chain couples TRBV10-1 to TRBJ2-3; the D is unclear. Germline V lookup: CDR1 WNHNN, CDR2 SYGVQD (reference sequence). CDR3 length: 13 residues. Trimming cost V 3 bases and J 2 bases, with 6 bases left between them. As DNA, the CDR3 is TGCGCCAGCAGTGAAGGGCTCACAGATACGCAGTATTTT. Amino acid sequence: CASSEGLTDTQYF.

The chain carries TRBV5-1 and TRBJ2-7; D may be TRBD1 or TRBD2 (5 bases each). The CDR3 has 14 amino acids. CDR1 and CDR2 (germline): SGHRS, YFSETQ. Trimming took 2 bases from V and 5 from J, leaving 14 bases between them. The DNA for the CDR3 is TGCGCCAGCAGCTTTGACAGCGGTCGCGACGAGCAGTACTTC. Protein product: CASSFDSGRDEQYF.

The rearrangement links TRBV5-4 to TRBJ2-4; 9 bases line up with TRBD1. The CDR3 consists of 15 residues. Germline CDR1 SGHNT, CDR2 YYREEE (reference sequence). V was clipped by 3 bases and J by 9 bases; unmatched bases: 10. CDR3 coding DNA: TGTGCCAGCAGCTATTACCGGGACAGGGAAGGCATTCAGTACTTC. This encodes CASSYYRDREGIQYF.

V is TRBV11-3 and J is TRBJ2-2, with unresolved D. Per the germline V gene, CDR1 is SGHNT and CDR2 is YENEEA. CDR3 length equals 13 residues. V was trimmed by 0 bases and J by 5 bases, leaving 4 bases between them. CDR3 nucleotides: TGTGCCAGCAGCTTAGATTTTACCGGGGAGCTGTTTTTT. It yields the protein CASSLDFTGELFF.